The next 9 T cell receptor beta chains were all read from a single sample in a study of T cells in Graves' hyperthyroidism and ophthalmopathy. RNA transcripts yielded amplified TCR beta CDR3 regions. The HTBI primer set served for first-round RT-PCR of the TCR CDR3. TCRdb re-called the multiplex PCR reads through MiXCR, storing one row per CDR3 protein. The sample yields over 700,000 distinct CDR3 sequences, 18% seen once. Input material: blood. These receptors were taken from a woman aged 45-60 years with Graves' hyperthyroidism that later progressed to Graves' ophthalmopathy.

This clonotype was counted ten times or more. CDR3 amino acids: CASSSRRDRLSGYTF. CDR3 nucleotide sequence: TGCGCCAGCAGCTCGCGGAGGGACAGGTTGTCTGGCTACACCTTC. This sequence joins TRBV5-1 and TRBJ1-2; 8 bases align to TRBD1. The CDR3 totals 15 residues. J gave up 7 bases and V 3 bases, and 11 bases lay outside the gene matches. The germline V gene has CDR1 SGHRS and CDR2 YFSETQ.

This clonotype was recorded at least ten times. This chain joins TRBV15 and TRBJ1-3; D is possibly TRBD1 (6 bases). The V end lost 0 bases, the J end lost 4 bases, and 10 bases lay between the germline ends. The germline V gene encodes CDR1 LNHNV and CDR2 YYDKDF (reference sequence). The CDR3 spans 15 residues. CDR3 nucleotide sequence: TGTGCCACCAGCAGAGACAGGGGTCGAGGAAACACCATATATTTT. Protein product: CATSRDRGRGNTIYF.

In this sample, this clonotype turned up many times. The genes are TRBV11-2 and TRBJ2-5; 7 bases match TRBD2. Losses at the gene ends were 4 bases for V and 4 bases for J; bases not matched to a gene: 9. CDR1 and CDR2 from the germline V gene are SGHAT and FQNNGV. The CDR3 length is 15 residues. In DNA form, the CDR3 reads TGTGCCAGCAGCTCATACGGGACTACCCTAGAGACCCAGTACTTC. Protein product: CASSSYGTTLETQYF. Full variable domain (remainder filled in from reference TRBV11-2 and TRBJ2-5): EAGVAQSPRYKIIEKRQSVAFWCNPISGHATLYWYQQILGQGPKLLIQFQNNGVVDDSQLPKDRFSAERLKGVDSTLKIQPAKLEDSAVYLCASSSYGTTLETQYFGPGTRLLVL.

In nucleotides, the CDR3 is TGTGCCAGCACAGGGGGCAATAATTCACCCCTCCACTTT. Residues: CASTGGNNSPLHF. The chain has TRBV6-1 and TRBJ1-6; TRBD1 matches at 8 bases. Losses at the gene ends were 7 bases for V and 5 bases for J; bases not matched to a gene: 1. The CDR3 is made up of 13 amino acids. CDR1 is MNHNS and CDR2 is SASEGT in the germline V gene.

The chain has TRBV10-1 and TRBJ1-4; the D gene is possibly TRBD1 (6 bases). The CDR3 sequence is 13 residues long. Germline V gene sequence: CDR1 WNHNN, CDR2 SYGVQD (reference sequence). The V gene lost 3 bases and the J gene lost 4 bases, with 6 bases spanning the gap. The CDR3 loop is CASSEQGNEKLFF. The CDR3, as DNA: TGCGCCAGCAGTGAACAGGGTAATGAAAAACTGTTTTTT.

This clonotype was seen once. The DNA of the CDR3 is TGTGCCAGTAGTATTCTTAGCGGGGGGCCCCGTGTCACAGATACGCAGTATTTT. Residues: CASSILSGGPRVTDTQYF. V and J are TRBV19 and TRBJ2-3; 10 positions agree with TRBD2. The CDR3 extends over 18 amino acids. Trimming took 3 bases from V and 2 from J; bases not matched to a gene: 11. In germline, CDR1 is LNHDA, CDR2 SQIVND (reference sequence). Full variable domain (outside the CDR3, taken from reference TRBV19 and TRBJ2-3): DGGITQSPKYLFRKEGQNVTLSCEQNLNHDAMYWYRQDPGQGLRLIYYSQIVNDFQKGDIAEGYSVSREKKESFPLTVTSAQKNPTAFYLCASSILSGGPRVTDTQYFGPGTRLTVL.

With regard to this clonotype: A read error may explain this, as a much larger clone is one base away. The J gene is TRBJ1-1, the V gene TRBV3-1; D ambiguous. The CDR3 sequence is 15 residues long. Germline loops: CDR1 LGHDT, CDR2 YNNKEL (reference sequence). As DNA, the CDR3 is TGTGCCGGCAGCCAAGATCTTGAGGGTCCCACTGAAGCTTTCTTT. Its protein product is CAGSQDLEGPTEAFF.

This clonotype was seen at least ten times. The rearrangement links TRBV5-1 to TRBJ1-1; a weak D match, TRBD1 (5 bases). Germline assignment: CDR1 SGHRS and CDR2 YFSETQ. V gave up 4 bases and J gave up 4 bases, with 17 bases separating them. CDR3 length: 15 amino acids. CDR3 in DNA: TGCGCCAGCAGCCGGGGCTCTTCAGTATTCACTGAAGCTTTCTTT. Translation gives CASSRGSSVFTEAFF.

This clonotype appeared a few times. This chain connects TRBV11-3 to TRBJ1-6, with TRBD1 identical over 11 bases. J was trimmed by 8 bases and V by 5 bases; bases with no gene match: 5. Germline V gene lookup returns CDR1 SGHNT and CDR2 YENEEA. CDR3 size: 15 residues. CDR3 residues: CASSRTGGLDSPLHF. CDR3 in DNA: TGTGCCAGCAGCCGGACAGGGGGCCTGGATTCACCCCTCCACTTT. The full variable domain, rest sourced from reference TRBV11-3 and TRBJ1-6, is EAGVVQSPRYKIIEKKQPVAFWCNPISGHNTLYWYLQNLGQGPELLIRYENEEAVDDSQLPKDRFSAERLKGVDSTLKIQPAELGDSAVYLCASSRTGGLDSPLHFGNGTRLTVT.